These 21 T cell receptor beta chains originate from one sample sequenced in a study of post-analysis software for immune sequencing data. General study findings and limits: Patients showed TRBV5-6, TRBV5-1 and TRBV20-1 among a handful of TRBV segments more frequent than in controls.

Built from TCR beta cDNA, the libraries had unique molecular identifiers in them. TCRdb used MiXCR to reprocess the PCR reads, holding one entry per CDR3 protein. The table records more than 500,000 distinct CDR3 sequences, around 31% of them present only once. The antigens for these receptors are not known. The specimen sequenced was blood. All receptors derive from a girl aged 2-17 years with multiple sclerosis.

A few counts support this clonotype. This chain connects TRBV10-2 to TRBJ2-7; 15 bases fit TRBD2. From germline, CDR1 is WSHSY and CDR2 SAAADI. The junction had 8 bases not matched to a gene; V was cut back by 6 bases and J by 5 bases. This CDR3 is 16 amino acids long. In nucleotides, the CDR3 is TGCGCCAGCAGATGGACTAGCGGGGGGGCCGCCGACGAGCAGTACTTC. It encodes CASRWTSGGAADEQYF.

This sequence joins TRBV2 and TRBJ2-3; 10 bases are a match to TRBD1. The CDR3 contains 14 residues. V shed 7 bases, J shed 1 base, and the junction held 2 bases outside the gene matches. Germline V lookup: CDR1 SNHLY, CDR2 FYNNEI. CDR3 sequence (DNA): TGTGCCAGCATGGGGACAGGGGGCACAGATACGCAGTATTTT. Protein product: CASMGTGGTDTQYF. The whole variable domain, filled in from reference TRBV2 and TRBJ2-3, reads EPEVTQTPSHQVTQMGQEVILRCVPISNHLYFYWYRQILGQKVEFLVSFYNNEISEKSEIFDDQFSVERPDGSNFTLKIRSTKLEDSAMYFCASMGTGGTDTQYFGPGTRLTVL.

This clonotype was recorded only once. The chain links TRBV20-1 to TRBJ2-3; 13 bases line up with TRBD2. V lost 3 bases, J lost 0 bases, and 3 bases stayed unmatched. Germline V gene sequence: CDR1 DFQATT, CDR2 SNEGSKA (reference sequence). The CDR3 covers 16 residues. The CDR3 spells CSASLTSGGSTDTQYF. The CDR3 coding sequence is TGCAGTGCTAGTCTGACTAGCGGGGGGAGCACAGATACGCAGTATTTT.

J is TRBJ1-5 and V is TRBV9; D call uncertain. CDR3 size: 15 residues. The germline CDR1 and CDR2 sequences are SGDLS and YYNGEE. The ends were cut back, 0 bases at V and 6 bases at J, with 13 bases in the middle. The CDR3 sequence is CASSVASGLGQPQHF. The CDR3 DNA reads TGTGCCAGCAGCGTAGCTTCCGGGTTGGGTCAGCCCCAGCATTTT.

The chain joins TRBV7-2 to TRBJ1-6, with D unresolved. V was pared by 7 bases and J by 0 bases, with 7 bases between. CDR1 is SGHTA and CDR2 is FQGNSA in the germline V gene. The CDR3 contains 14 residues. Here the CDR3 DNA reads TGTGCCAGCACCCCAAGCTCCTATAATTCACCCCTCCACTTT. Encoded protein: CASTPSSYNSPLHF.

CDR3: CASKRTRPGEKLFF. The CDR3 nucleotides read TGCGCCAGCAAACGGACAAGACCTGGAGAAAAACTGTTTTTT. The chain couples TRBV10-2 to TRBJ1-4, with D possibly being TRBD1 (5 bases). This CDR3 region has 14 residues. Trimming cost V 7 bases and J 8 bases, with 17 bases left between them. The germline gives CDR1 WSHSY, CDR2 SAAADI.

The V call is TRBV29-1, the J call TRBJ2-5, with 8 bases fitting TRBD1. Unmatched junction bases numbered 12, after V lost 4 bases and J lost 2 bases. The length of the CDR3 is 16 residues. Germline assignment: CDR1 SQVTM and CDR2 ANQGSEA. The CDR3, as DNA: TGCAGCGTTGGATCTACTTCGCGGACAGGGCAAGAGACCCAGTACTTC. Its protein product is CSVGSTSRTGQETQYF.

The chain carries TRBV5-1 and TRBJ2-2; D unresolved. This CDR3 has 12 amino acids. Trimming left V 2 bases short and J 4 bases short, with 3 bases between. Germline-derived CDR1 and CDR2 are SGHRS and YFSETQ. The CDR3: CASSFATGELFF. CDR3 bases: TGCGCCAGCAGCTTTGCCACCGGGGAGCTGTTTTTT. The whole variable domain, remainder taken from reference TRBV5-1 and TRBJ2-2, is KAGVTQTPRYLIKTRGQQVTLSCSPISGHRSVSWYQQTPGQGLQFLFEYFSETQRNKGNFPGRFSGRQFSNSRSEMNVSTLELGDSALYLCASSFATGELFFGEGSRLTVL.

The J gene is TRBJ1-6, the V gene TRBV12-3 or TRBV12-4, with D possibly TRBD1 on 6 matching bases. The CDR3 loop spans 13 amino acids. V lost 6 bases to trimming and J lost 8 bases, with 11 bases between them. CDR3 nucleotides: TGTGCCAGCAGCGCGAAGGGGGATTCACCCCTCCACTTT. Encoded protein: CASSAKGDSPLHF.

This clonotype has at least ten counts. This CDR3 is CSVEKTGITDTQYF. The CDR3 DNA is TGCAGCGTTGAAAAGACAGGGATCACAGATACGCAGTATTTT. The genes are TRBV29-1 and TRBJ2-3; 7 bases line up with TRBD1. Germline V CDR1 and CDR2: SQVTM, ANQGSEA. The CDR3 is made up of 14 amino acids. The J segment lost 2 bases and the V segment lost 2 bases, leaving 4 bases of the junction unmatched.

This clonotype was seen more than once but under ten times. This sequence joins TRBV7-9 and TRBJ1-4, with D unresolved. Trimming left V 4 bases short and J 8 bases short, with 11 bases between. The CDR3 spans 13 residues. Germline V gene sequence: CDR1 SEHNR, CDR2 FQNEAQ (reference sequence). In DNA, the CDR3 is TGTGCCAGCAGCTACGACGGACCCGAAAAACTGTTTTTT. Translated: CASSYDGPEKLFF.

V gene TRBV5-6 combines with J gene TRBJ1-2; tentative D call: TRBD1 (5 bases). Germline V gives CDR1 SGHDT, CDR2 YYEEEE. This CDR3 comprises 15 residues. The V end lost 0 bases, the J end lost 3 bases, and 12 bases lay between the germline ends. As DNA, the CDR3 is TGTGCCAGCAGCTTGGGAGGGGCGCAGGACTATGGCTACACCTTC. Translation: CASSLGGAQDYGYTF.

The rearrangement links TRBV20-1 to TRBJ2-3; 8 bases map to TRBD1. V trimming: 5 bases; J trimming: 2 bases; junction bases outside the gene matches: 12. This CDR3 spans 16 amino acids. The V gene's germline CDR1 is DFQATT and CDR2 SNEGSKA (reference sequence). The CDR3 DNA follows: TGCAGTGCTCGATTTGGAGGACAGGGTTTCACAGATACGCAGTATTTT. Protein: CSARFGGQGFTDTQYF.

A few counts support this clonotype. The V call is TRBV12-3 or TRBV12-4, the J call TRBJ1-4; D is unclear. This CDR3 has 14 amino acids. The V end was cut by 6 bases, the J end by 7 bases, with 15 bases between. In DNA, the CDR3 is TGTGCCAGCAGCCGACCTTTGGCGGGTGAAAAACTGTTTTTT. It translates to CASSRPLAGEKLFF.

The chain has TRBV5-6 and TRBJ2-6; 8 bases fit TRBD2. Germline CDR1 reads SGHDT; CDR2 reads YYEEEE. The CDR3 is 17 residues long. The V and J ends lost 0 bases and 4 bases, in that order; junction bases with no gene match: 6. The CDR3 loop is CASSLEPGGPGANVLTF. As DNA, the CDR3 is TGTGCCAGCAGCTTGGAGCCGGGGGGGCCCGGGGCCAACGTCCTGACTTTC.

The genes are TRBV7-2 and TRBJ2-5; 9 nucleotides match TRBD1. The ends lost 5 bases at V and 5 bases at J; junction bases unmatched: 12. Germline CDR1 reads SGHTA; CDR2 reads FQGNSA. The CDR3 totals 16 residues. The chain's CDR3 is CASSATGTGNHETQYF. CDR3 bases: TGTGCCAGCAGCGCAACCGGGACAGGGAATCACGAGACCCAGTACTTC.

V is TRBV2 and J is TRBJ2-2; 9 nucleotides match TRBD1. V was clipped by 6 bases and J by 4 bases; unmatched bases: 9. Per the germline V gene, CDR1 is SNHLY and CDR2 is FYNNEI. This CDR3 comprises 16 residues. The CDR3 bases are TGTGCCAGCAGAACCGGGACAGGGCGCACCACCGGGGAGCTGTTTTTT. Its protein product is CASRTGTGRTTGELFF.

The rearrangement links TRBV4-1 to TRBJ2-1; possibly TRBD1 for D (6 bases). V was shortened by 6 bases and J by 5 bases, with 14 bases between the two germline ends. CDR3 length: 14 residues. Germline V gives CDR1 MGHRA, CDR2 YSYEKL. The CDR3 sequence: CASRQGWGNNEQFF. The CDR3, as DNA: TGCGCCAGCAGACAGGGTTGGGGAAACAATGAGCAGTTCTTC.

This clonotype came up many times. The chain uses TRBV7-8 and TRBJ2-7, with 8 nucleotides matching TRBD1. J lost 3 bases, V lost 5 bases, and 3 bases had no gene match. This CDR3 spans 13 amino acids. Per germline, CDR1 SGHVS and CDR2 FQNEAQ. This chain's CDR3 is CASSPDRGYEQYF. The DNA of the CDR3 is TGTGCCAGCAGCCCCGACAGGGGCTACGAGCAGTACTTC.

The V and J genes are TRBV11-2 and TRBJ2-1; 9 nucleotides agree with TRBD2. After removal of 0 bases from V and 8 bases from J, the junction contained 11 bases not matched to a gene. The germline V gene encodes CDR1 SGHAT and CDR2 FQNNGV. The CDR3 contains 17 residues. The CDR3 sequence: CASSLDLGLAPRYEQFF. The CDR3 bases are TGTGCCAGCAGCTTAGATCTGGGACTAGCCCCCAGGTATGAGCAGTTCTTC.

About this clonotype: Sequence at one end of the junction differs from germline and may be a read error. This chain joins TRBV2 and TRBJ2-2; no firm D call. Germline assignment: CDR1 SNHLY and CDR2 FYNNEI. The CDR3 sequence is 14 residues long. Written as DNA, the CDR3 is TGTGCAAGCACTCTTGGTCGGGACACCGGGGAGCTGTTTTTT. Its protein is CASTLGRDTGELFF.